The sequence of this T cell receptor beta chain was determined in a study of persistence of HIV-infected CD4 T cells. Points from the study as a whole: Within sorted populations, more oligoclonal TCRs accompanied more oligoclonal proviruses. TCR analyses could not target the rare provirus-carrying CMV-responding cells. TCRbeta richness was lower in CMV- and Gag-responding cells than in anti-CD3/anti-CD28-responding cells.

The immunoSEQ assay was version 4, run in survey mode. Libraries were prepared by immunoSEQ multiplex PCR; TCRdb keeps only in-frame clonotypes and omits some of them. The sample has more than 30,000 clones; approximately 85% are singletons. Details on this clone: The antigen is undetermined. The sample carries other DNA sequences with the same CDR3.

An overlapping HIV-1 Gag peptide pool stimulated these cells at roughly 1 ug/peptide/mL. CD40L-negative CD69-negative CD45RO-high memory CD4+ T cells were sorted as populations depleted of antigen-responding cells. Germline assignment: CDR1 SGHRS and CDR2 YFSETQ. Trimming left V 2 bases short and J 0 bases short, with 7 bases between. There are 14 residues in the CDR3. The chain combines TRBV5-1 with TRBJ2-3, with D uncertain. The TCR was taken from an adult with HIV. The donor label of this sample is uncertain. The sample in question was cultured CD4+ T cells from PBMCs, obtained from a patient who received antiretroviral therapy. The CDR3 DNA is TGCGCCAGCAGCTTTGGCACTAGCACAGATACGCAGTATTTT. Amino acid sequence: CASSFGTSTDTQYF.